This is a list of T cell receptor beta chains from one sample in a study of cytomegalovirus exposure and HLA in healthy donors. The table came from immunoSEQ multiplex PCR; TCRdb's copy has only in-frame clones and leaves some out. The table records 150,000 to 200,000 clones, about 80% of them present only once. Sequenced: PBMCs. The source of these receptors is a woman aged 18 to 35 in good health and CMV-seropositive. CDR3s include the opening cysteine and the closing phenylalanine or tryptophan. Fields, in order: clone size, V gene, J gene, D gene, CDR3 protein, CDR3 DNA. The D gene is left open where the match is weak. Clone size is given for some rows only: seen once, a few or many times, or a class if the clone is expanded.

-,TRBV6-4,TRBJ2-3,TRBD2,CASSEFAGGTDTQYF,TGTGCCAGCAGTGAATTTGCGGGGGGCACAGATACGCAGTATTTT
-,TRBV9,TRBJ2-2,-,CASSGGQYTGELFF,TGTGCCAGCAGCGGCGGACAGTACACCGGGGAGCTGTTTTTT
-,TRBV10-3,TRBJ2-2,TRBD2,CAISVSGGNTGELFF,TGTGCCATCAGTGTGTCGGGGGGGAACACCGGGGAGCTGTTTTTT
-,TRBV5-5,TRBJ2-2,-,CASSFFRVGTGELFF,TGTGCCAGCAGCTTTTTCAGGGTTGGTACCGGGGAGCTGTTTTTT
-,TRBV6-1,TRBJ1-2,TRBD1,CASSVQGTSNYGYTF,TGTGCCAGCAGTGTACAGGGGACGTCTAACTATGGCTACACCTTC
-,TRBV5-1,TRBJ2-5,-,CASSLRGGQETQYF,TGCGCCAGCAGCTTGCGGGGTGGTCAAGAGACCCAGTACTTC
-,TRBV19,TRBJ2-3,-,CASSAIGHRGDTQYF,TGTGCCAGTAGTGCTATCGGTCATAGGGGAGATACGCAGTATTTT
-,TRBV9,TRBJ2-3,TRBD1,CASSVVAAAGGSSTQYF,TGTGCCAGCAGCGTAGTGGCCGCGGCAGGGGGTTCCTCTACGCAGTATTTT
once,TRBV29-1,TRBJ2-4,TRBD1,CSVAETGTKNIQYF,TGCAGCGTTGCCGAGACAGGGACCAAAAACATTCAGTACTTC
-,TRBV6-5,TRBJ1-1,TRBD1,CASSWRQGVDTEAFF,TGTGCCAGCAGTTGGCGACAGGGGGTGGACACTGAAGCTTTCTTT
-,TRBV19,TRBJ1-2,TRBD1,CASSPGQVNYGYTF,TGTGCCAGTAGTCCGGGACAGGTTAACTATGGCTACACCTTC
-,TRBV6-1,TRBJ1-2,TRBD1,CASRDRADYGYTF,TGTGCCAGTAGGGACAGGGCGGACTATGGCTACACCTTC
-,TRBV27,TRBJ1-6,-,CASSSPEFGAPLHF,TGTGCCAGCAGTTCCCCAGAATTCGGGGCACCCCTCCACTTT
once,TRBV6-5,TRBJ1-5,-,CASSRLSGANQPQHF,TGTGCCAGCAGCCGACTGAGTGGGGCTAATCAGCCCCAGCATTTT
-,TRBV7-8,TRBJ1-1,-,CASSIQGGNTEAFF,TGTGCCAGCAGCATACAGGGTGGGAACACTGAAGCTTTCTTT
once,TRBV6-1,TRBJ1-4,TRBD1,CASRRTGGSNEKLFF,TGTGCCAGCAGGCGGACAGGGGGTTCTAATGAAAAACTGTTTTTT
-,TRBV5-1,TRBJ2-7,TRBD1,CASSDRTGGYEQYF,TGCGCCAGCAGCGACCGGACAGGGGGCTACGAGCAGTACTTC
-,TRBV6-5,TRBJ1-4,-,CASSPGEGRGEKLFF,TGTGCCAGCAGTCCAGGGGAGGGGAGAGGTGAAAAACTGTTTTTT
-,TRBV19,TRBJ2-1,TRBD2,CATSGLPGAGEQFF,TGTGCCACTTCGGGACTACCTGGAGCGGGTGAGCAGTTCTTC
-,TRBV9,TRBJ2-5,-,CASNPAGIGETQYF,TGTGCCAGCAACCCGGCGGGGATCGGGGAGACCCAGTACTTC
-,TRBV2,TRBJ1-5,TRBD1,CASSVNRGHQPQHF,TGTGCCAGCAGTGTCAACAGGGGGCATCAGCCCCAGCATTTT
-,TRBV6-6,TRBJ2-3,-,CASDGRVADTQYF,TGTGCCAGCGATGGCAGGGTAGCAGATACGCAGTATTTT
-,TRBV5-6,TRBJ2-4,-,CASSLRRVWENIQYF,TGTGCCAGCAGCTTGCGGCGGGTGTGGGAGAACATTCAGTACTTC
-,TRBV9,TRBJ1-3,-,CASSVGVRDSGNTIYF,TGTGCCAGCAGCGTAGGAGTCAGGGACTCTGGAAACACCATATATTTT
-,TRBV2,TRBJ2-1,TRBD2,CANYPGLAGGSYNEQFF,TGTGCCAACTACCCTGGACTAGCGGGGGGGTCCTACAATGAGCAGTTCTTC
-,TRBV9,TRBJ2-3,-,CASSVGGGADTQYF,TGTGCCAGCAGCGTAGGCGGCGGGGCAGATACGCAGTATTTT
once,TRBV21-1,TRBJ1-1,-,CASSKARATTEAFF,TGTGCCAGCAGCAAAGCGCGGGCGACGACTGAAGCTTTCTTT
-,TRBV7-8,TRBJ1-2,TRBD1,CASSPGTDNGYTF,TGTGCCAGCAGCCCCGGGACAGACAATGGCTACACCTTC
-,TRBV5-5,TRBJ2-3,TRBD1,CASSLGDRGRGTQYF,TGTGCCAGCAGCTTAGGTGACAGGGGGCGCGGTACGCAGTATTTT
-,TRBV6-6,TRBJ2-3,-,CASSEGGGRTDTQYF,TGTGCCAGCAGCGAAGGGGGGGGCAGGACAGATACGCAGTATTTT
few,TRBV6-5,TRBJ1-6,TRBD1,CASSSGTGDSPLHF,TGTGCCAGCAGTTCCGGGACAGGTGATTCACCCCTCCACTTT
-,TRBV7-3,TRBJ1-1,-,CASSAAGNTEAFF,TGTGCCAGCAGCGCCGCGGGGAACACTGAAGCTTTCTTT
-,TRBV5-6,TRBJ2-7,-,CASYGGSSYEQYF,TGTGCCAGCTACGGGGGAAGCTCCTACGAGCAGTACTTC
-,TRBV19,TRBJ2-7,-,CASSIDRFGEQYF,TGTGCCAGTAGTATCGACAGGTTTGGAGAGCAGTACTTC
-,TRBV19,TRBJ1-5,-,CASSRIQGDHQPQHF,TGTGCCAGTAGTCGTATTCAGGGTGATCATCAGCCCCAGCATTTT
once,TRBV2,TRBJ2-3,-,CASSVGTSSDTQYF,TGTGCCAGCTCAGTCGGGACTTCTTCAGATACGCAGTATTTT
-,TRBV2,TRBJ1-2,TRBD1,CASSGTDSYGYTF,TGTGCCAGCAGCGGGACAGACAGCTATGGCTACACCTTC
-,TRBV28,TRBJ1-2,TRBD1,CASSLPTGGFYGYTF,TGTGCCAGCAGTTTGCCGACAGGGGGTTTTTATGGCTACACCTTC
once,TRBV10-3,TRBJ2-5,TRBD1,CAISESNRGSRTQYF,TGTGCCATCAGTGAGTCAAACAGGGGGTCTAGGACCCAGTACTTC
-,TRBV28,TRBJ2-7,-,CASGTLVEQYF,TGTGCCAGTGGTACCCTAGTCGAGCAGTACTTC
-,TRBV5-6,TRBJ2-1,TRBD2,CASSLGGGARNEQFF,TGTGCCAGCAGCTTGGGCGGGGGGGCTCGGAATGAGCAGTTCTTC
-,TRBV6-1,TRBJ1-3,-,CAGGGGPQGNTIYF,TGTGCCGGAGGGGGGGGGCCACAGGGAAACACCATATATTTT
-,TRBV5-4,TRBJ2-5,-,CASSSRTVGETQYF,TGTGCCAGCAGCTCCCGGACAGTGGGAGAGACCCAGTACTTC
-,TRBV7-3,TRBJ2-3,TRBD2,CASSLSGGADTQYF,TGTGCCAGCAGCCTTAGCGGGGGGGCGGATACGCAGTATTTT
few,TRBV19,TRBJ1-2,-,CARQRGRGYGYTF,TGTGCCAGGCAAAGGGGTCGTGGGTATGGCTACACCTTC
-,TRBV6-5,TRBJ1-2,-,CASSYSIMQGYGYTF,TGTGCCAGCAGTTACTCGATTATGCAGGGCTATGGCTACACCTTC
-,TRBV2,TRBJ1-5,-,CASSSGDRQPQHF,TGTGCCAGCAGCTCGGGAGATCGTCAGCCCCAGCATTTT
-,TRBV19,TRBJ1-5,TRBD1,CASKRTGRNSNQPQHF,TGTGCCAGTAAGAGGACAGGACGTAATAGCAATCAGCCCCAGCATTTT
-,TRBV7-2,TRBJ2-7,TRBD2,CASSISWTSGGSNYEQYF,TGTGCCAGCAGTATTTCTTGGACTAGCGGGGGGTCAAACTACGAGCAGTACTTC
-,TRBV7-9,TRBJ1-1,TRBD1,CASSRTGGNTEAFF,TGTGCCAGCAGCCGGACAGGGGGGAACACTGAAGCTTTCTTT
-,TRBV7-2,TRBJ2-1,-,CASSFGWGGEQFF,TGTGCCAGCAGCTTTGGGTGGGGAGGTGAGCAGTTCTTC
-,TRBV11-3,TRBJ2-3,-,CASSSAGSGTPLYF,TGTGCCAGCAGCTCCGCGGGCTCCGGGACTCCGTTGTATTTT
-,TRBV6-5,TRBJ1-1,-,CASTLTGEAFF,TGTGCCAGCACCCTTACAGGGGAAGCTTTCTTT
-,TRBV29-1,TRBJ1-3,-,CSVEAGRSGNTIYF,TGCAGCGTTGAGGCGGGGAGGTCCGGAAACACCATATATTTT
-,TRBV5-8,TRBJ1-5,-,CASSDAGTGNQPQHF,TGTGCCAGCTCGGATGCGGGTACGGGCAATCAGCCCCAGCATTTT
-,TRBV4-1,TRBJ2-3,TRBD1,CASSQDGDRTGHQGLSTDTQYF,TGCGCCAGCAGCCAAGACGGGGACCGGACAGGGCACCAAGGACTTAGCACAGATACGCAGTATTTT
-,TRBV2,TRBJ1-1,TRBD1,CASTGTGGLMNTEAFF,TGTGCCAGCACCGGGACAGGGGGCCTAATGAACACTGAAGCTTTCTTT
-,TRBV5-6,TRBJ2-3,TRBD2,CASRYRTSGGADTQYF,TGTGCCAGCAGATATAGGACTAGCGGGGGTGCAGATACGCAGTATTTT
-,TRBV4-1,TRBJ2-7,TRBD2,CASSQSRGSGGSSYEQYF,TGCGCCAGCAGCCAAAGCCGTGGAAGCGGGGGTAGCTCCTACGAGCAGTACTTC